Listed here are 2 T cell receptor beta chains from one sample, sequenced in a study of beta chain features in type 1 diabetes. Findings and limits, study-wide: TCRB CDR3s from Type 1 diabetes patients were moderately but significantly shorter in all four CD4+ subsets.

cDNA synthesis used the whole RNA isolate, giving expressed TCRB sequences. TCRdb keeps only in-frame clones here, not all; method: immunoSEQ multiplex PCR. The sample gives hundreds of thousands of clones, around an eighth of which show up once; 0.035% to 0.04% is in the top ten. These receptors' targets are unknown. The sample comprised naive CD4+ T cells from blood. Receptor source: a young man with type 1 diabetes.

CDR3 in DNA: TGTGCCTGGGACCGTTCCGGGACAGGGGGCTCTGGAAACACCATATATTTT. Encoded protein: CAWDRSGTGGSGNTIYF. This rearrangement joins TRBV30 to TRBJ1-3; 11 bases match TRBD1. Germline assignment: CDR1 GTSNPN and CDR2 SVGIG (reference sequence). This CDR3 comprises 17 residues. V trimming: 5 bases; J trimming: 0 bases; junction bases outside the gene matches: 9.

This clone was recorded only once. The chain carries TRBV2 and TRBJ2-2; D is unclear. Deletions cut 7 bases from V and 3 bases from J, with 12 bases between. Per germline, CDR1 SNHLY and CDR2 FYNNEI. This CDR3 has 14 amino acids. CDR3 loop: CASNPGIDTGELFF. The DNA of the CDR3 is TGTGCCAGCAATCCCGGAATAGACACCGGGGAGCTGTTTTTT.